This is a list of T cell receptor beta chains from one sample in a study of post-analysis software for immune sequencing data. One entry per CDR3 protein, called by TCRdb with MiXCR from the PCR reads. Among about 770,000 distinct CDR3 sequences, 46% were seen once, and the ten largest hold approximately 5%. Sequencing used blood. The receptors were gathered from a girl aged 5-17 years with multiple sclerosis. The CDR3 runs from the conserved cysteine through the conserved F or W. The D gene is left open where the match is weak. The size of a clone is reported for some rows only, either as once, few or many, or as a class for expanded clones.

CDR3nt: TGCGCCAGCAGCTTGGCCATTGGCAGGGCTTACGAGCAGTACTTC
CDR3aa: CASSLAIGRAYEQYF
v_gene: TRBV5-1
d_gene: NA
abundance: NA
j_gene: TRBJ2-7

CDR3nt: TGTGCCAGCAGCTTAATGCTGGGACTAGCGGGAAAAAGCTCCTACAATGAGCAGTACTTC
CDR3aa: CASSLMLGLAGKSSYNEQYF
v_gene: TRBV11-1
d_gene: TRBD2
abundance: NA
j_gene: TRBJ2-7

CDR3nt: TGTGCCAGCAGCCGCGGCTTAGCGGATACTAGGGAGCAGTACTTC
CDR3aa: CASSRGLADTREQYF
v_gene: TRBV11-1
d_gene: NA
abundance: NA
j_gene: TRBJ2-7

CDR3nt: TGTGCCAGCAGCCAAGTCCCAGATGGTGAGCAGTTCTTC
CDR3aa: CASSQVPDGEQFF
v_gene: TRBV3-1
d_gene: NA
abundance: NA
j_gene: TRBJ2-1

CDR3nt: TGTGCCAGCAGCTTAGCGGATACCTACGAGCAGTACTTC
CDR3aa: CASSLADTYEQYF
v_gene: TRBV5-1
d_gene: NA
abundance: many
j_gene: TRBJ2-7

CDR3nt: TGTGCCAGCAGTGAAGCGCTAATAGCCAAAAACATTCAGTACTTC
CDR3aa: CASSEALIAKNIQYF
v_gene: TRBV6-1
d_gene: NA
abundance: few
j_gene: TRBJ2-4

CDR3nt: TGTGCCAGCAGTGAAAGCGGGTTGCTAGCGGACGATACGCAGTATTTT
CDR3aa: CASSESGLLADDTQYF
v_gene: TRBV6-1
d_gene: TRBD2
abundance: NA
j_gene: TRBJ2-3

CDR3nt: TGTGCCAGCAGCTTAGGCGGGGCGGGGACAGGGTACTTC
CDR3aa: CASSLGGAGTGYF
v_gene: TRBV13
d_gene: TRBD1
abundance: NA
j_gene: TRBJ2-7

CDR3nt: TGTGCCTGGAGTATCGGGACTACCTCCTACAATGAGCAGTTCTTC
CDR3aa: CAWSIGTTSYNEQFF
v_gene: TRBV30
d_gene: TRBD2
abundance: NA
j_gene: TRBJ2-1

CDR3nt: TGTGCCAGCGCGGAAGGGACTCTGAACACAGATACGCAGTATTTT
CDR3aa: CASAEGTLNTDTQYF
v_gene: TRBV7-8
d_gene: NA
abundance: few
j_gene: TRBJ2-3

CDR3nt: TGCAGCGTTGAAGATTGGACAAGCGAAGAGACCCAGTACTTC
CDR3aa: CSVEDWTSEETQYF
v_gene: TRBV29-1
d_gene: NA
abundance: NA
j_gene: TRBJ2-5

CDR3nt: TGTGCCAGCAGCCCTTTGCCTCTAGCCAAAAACATTCAGTACTTC
CDR3aa: CASSPLPLAKNIQYF
v_gene: TRBV3-1
d_gene: NA
abundance: few
j_gene: TRBJ2-4

CDR3nt: TGTGCCAGCAGCACCCAAGAGGACAGATATGGCTACACCTTC
CDR3aa: CASSTQEDRYGYTF
v_gene: TRBV7-9
d_gene: NA
abundance: few
j_gene: TRBJ1-2

CDR3nt: TGTGCCAGCAGTCATTTGGTTGTGGGGACTAGCGGTAGCTCCTACAATGAGCAGTTCTTC
CDR3aa: CASSHLVVGTSGSSYNEQFF
v_gene: TRBV27
d_gene: TRBD2
abundance: NA
j_gene: TRBJ2-1

CDR3nt: TGCAGCGCTCCAGACAGAGAATCCTATGGCTACACCTTC
CDR3aa: CSAPDRESYGYTF
v_gene: TRBV29-1
d_gene: NA
abundance: few
j_gene: TRBJ1-2

CDR3nt: TGTGCCAGCAGTTACGTGACGGAAAATGAAAAACTGTTTTTT
CDR3aa: CASSYVTENEKLFF
v_gene: TRBV12-3/TRBV12-4
d_gene: NA
abundance: few
j_gene: TRBJ1-4

CDR3nt: TGCGCCAGCAGCCAAGATAGTACTAGCGGGAGACCTGATGCAGATACGCAGTATTTT
CDR3aa: CASSQDSTSGRPDADTQYF
v_gene: TRBV4-3
d_gene: TRBD2
abundance: few
j_gene: TRBJ2-3

CDR3nt: TGTGCCATCAGTGAAGGAGAAGAGACCCAGTACTTC
CDR3aa: CAISEGEETQYF
v_gene: TRBV10-3
d_gene: NA
abundance: many
j_gene: TRBJ2-5

CDR3nt: TGTGCCAGCAGCGCTGGACTAGCGGGAGGGGAGACCCAGTTCTTC
CDR3aa: CASSAGLAGGETQFF
v_gene: TRBV7-9
d_gene: TRBD2
abundance: few
j_gene: TRBJ2-1

CDR3nt: TGTGCCAGCAGTTTACAAGGGGTTCGTACTGAAGCTTTCTTT
CDR3aa: CASSLQGVRTEAFF
v_gene: TRBV27
d_gene: NA
abundance: NA
j_gene: TRBJ1-1

CDR3nt: TGTGCCAGCAGCAGATTGCTGGGGCAGGGAAGAGAGACCCAGTACTTC
CDR3aa: CASSRLLGQGRETQYF
v_gene: TRBV7-2
d_gene: NA
abundance: NA
j_gene: TRBJ2-5

CDR3nt: TGTGCCAGCAGCCAATACAGAGCAGAGACCCAGTACTTC
CDR3aa: CASSQYRAETQYF
v_gene: TRBV14
d_gene: NA
abundance: once
j_gene: TRBJ2-5

CDR3nt: TGCAGCGCCTCGACAGAGCAAGAGACCCAGTACTTC
CDR3aa: CSASTEQETQYF
v_gene: TRBV29-1
d_gene: NA
abundance: few
j_gene: TRBJ2-5

CDR3nt: TGCGCCAGCAGCCAAGATTACAGCCTCGGAGATGAGCAGTTCTTC
CDR3aa: CASSQDYSLGDEQFF
v_gene: TRBV4-3
d_gene: NA
abundance: NA
j_gene: TRBJ2-1

CDR3nt: TGTGCCACCAGTGCCTCTGAGGGTTTGGGCAATCAGCCCCAGCATTTT
CDR3aa: CATSASEGLGNQPQHF
v_gene: TRBV24-1
d_gene: NA
abundance: NA
j_gene: TRBJ1-5

CDR3nt: TGTGCCAGCAGTGGATGGGGGGAATCCTACAATGAGCAGTTCTTC
CDR3aa: CASSGWGESYNEQFF
v_gene: TRBV6-1
d_gene: NA
abundance: few
j_gene: TRBJ2-1

CDR3nt: TGTGCCAGCAGTTACGAGTCAGGAGCCTACGAGCAGTACTTC
CDR3aa: CASSYESGAYEQYF
v_gene: TRBV6-2/TRBV6-3
d_gene: NA
abundance: NA
j_gene: TRBJ2-7

CDR3nt: TGTGCCAGCAGCCTGACTAGCGGGAGCCTTGCCCCCACCTACGAGCAGTACTTC
CDR3aa: CASSLTSGSLAPTYEQYF
v_gene: TRBV12-3/TRBV12-4
d_gene: TRBD2
abundance: NA
j_gene: TRBJ2-7

CDR3nt: TGCAGCGTTGAAGGGCAGGGCACTAGCGGGAGGAGCTACGAGCAGTACTTC
CDR3aa: CSVEGQGTSGRSYEQYF
v_gene: TRBV29-1
d_gene: TRBD2
abundance: NA
j_gene: TRBJ2-7

CDR3nt: TGTGCCACCAGTGATAAACCTACCGGGACAGAGTACTTC
CDR3aa: CATSDKPTGTEYF
v_gene: TRBV24-1
d_gene: TRBD1
abundance: NA
j_gene: TRBJ2-5

CDR3nt: TGTGCCAGCAGTGAATCCAGCGGGAGGCGGTACGAGCAGTACTTC
CDR3aa: CASSESSGRRYEQYF
v_gene: TRBV2
d_gene: TRBD2
abundance: few
j_gene: TRBJ2-7

CDR3nt: TGTGCCAGCAGCTTAGGGTCCAGAGGTGGCTATGGCTACACCTTC
CDR3aa: CASSLGSRGGYGYTF
v_gene: TRBV7-2
d_gene: NA
abundance: NA
j_gene: TRBJ1-2

CDR3nt: TGTGCTAGCAGCTCAGGCACGGGAACCCAAGAGACCCAGTACTTC
CDR3aa: CASSSGTGTQETQYF
v_gene: TRBV7-7
d_gene: NA
abundance: NA
j_gene: TRBJ2-5